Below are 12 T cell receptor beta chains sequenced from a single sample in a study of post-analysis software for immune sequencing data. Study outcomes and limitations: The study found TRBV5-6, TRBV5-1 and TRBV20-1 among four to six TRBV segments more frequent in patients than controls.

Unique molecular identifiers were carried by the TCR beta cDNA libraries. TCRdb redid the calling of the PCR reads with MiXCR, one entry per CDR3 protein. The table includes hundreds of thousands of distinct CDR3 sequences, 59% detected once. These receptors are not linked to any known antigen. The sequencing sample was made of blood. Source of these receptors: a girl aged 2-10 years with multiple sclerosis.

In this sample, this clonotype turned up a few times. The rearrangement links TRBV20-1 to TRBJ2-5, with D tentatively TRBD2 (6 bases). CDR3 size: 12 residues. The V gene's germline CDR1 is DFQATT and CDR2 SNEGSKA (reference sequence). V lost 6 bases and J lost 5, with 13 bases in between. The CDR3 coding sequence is TGCAGTGCCCCCCTGACTAGGGAGACCCAGTACTTC. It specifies CSAPLTRETQYF.

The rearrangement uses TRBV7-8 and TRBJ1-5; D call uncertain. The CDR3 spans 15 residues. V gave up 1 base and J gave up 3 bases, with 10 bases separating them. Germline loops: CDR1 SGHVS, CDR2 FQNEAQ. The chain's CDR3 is CASSLGSGNNQPQHF. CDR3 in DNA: TGTGCCAGCAGCTTAGGGTCCGGGAACAATCAGCCCCAGCATTTT.

CDR3 DNA sequence: TGCAGCGCCGGACAGGGGAGAGAGACCCAGTACTTC. Translating gives CSAGQGRETQYF. The chain combines TRBV29-1 with TRBJ2-5; 9 bases agree with TRBD1. CDR1 and CDR2 from the germline V gene are SQVTM and ANQGSEA. The CDR3 spans 12 residues. V dropped 7 bases and J dropped 4; count of bases not matched to a gene: 4. The variable domain in full, with the rest retrieved from reference TRBV29-1 and TRBJ2-5, is SAVISQKPSRDICQRGTSLTIQCQVDSQVTMMFWYRQQPGQSLTLIATANQGSEATYESGFVIDKFPISRPNLTFSTLTVSNMSPEDSSIYLCSAGQGRETQYFGPGTRLLVL.

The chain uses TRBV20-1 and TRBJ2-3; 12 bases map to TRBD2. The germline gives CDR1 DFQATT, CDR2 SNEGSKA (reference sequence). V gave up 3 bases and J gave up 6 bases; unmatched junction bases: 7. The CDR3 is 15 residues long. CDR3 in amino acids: CSASLAGGAVDTQYF. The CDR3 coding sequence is TGCAGTGCTAGCCTAGCGGGAGGGGCCGTGGATACGCAGTATTTT.

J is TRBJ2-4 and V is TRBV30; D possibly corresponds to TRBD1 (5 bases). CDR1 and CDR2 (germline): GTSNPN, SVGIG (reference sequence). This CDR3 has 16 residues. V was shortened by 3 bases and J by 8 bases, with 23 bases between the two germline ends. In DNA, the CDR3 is TGTGCCTGGAGAATTAAACCAGGGTTTGGGGTAGACATTCAGTACTTC. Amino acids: CAWRIKPGFGVDIQYF.

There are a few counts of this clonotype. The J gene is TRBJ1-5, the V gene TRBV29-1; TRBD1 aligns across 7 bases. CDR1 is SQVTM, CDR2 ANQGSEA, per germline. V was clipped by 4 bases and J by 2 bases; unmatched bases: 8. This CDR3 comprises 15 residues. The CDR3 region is CSVALGGGGNQPQHF. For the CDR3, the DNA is TGCAGCGTTGCCCTGGGAGGGGGCGGCAATCAGCCCCAGCATTTT.

CDR3 sequence: CASSLALDSTDTQYF. The CDR3, as DNA: TGTGCCAGCAGCTTAGCCCTGGATAGCACAGATACGCAGTATTTT. The V call is TRBV7-9, the J call TRBJ2-3, with D uncertain. Germline V gene sequence: CDR1 SEHNR, CDR2 FQNEAQ (reference sequence). V was cut by 0 bases and J by 0 bases, with 7 bases left in between. The CDR3 is 15 amino acids.

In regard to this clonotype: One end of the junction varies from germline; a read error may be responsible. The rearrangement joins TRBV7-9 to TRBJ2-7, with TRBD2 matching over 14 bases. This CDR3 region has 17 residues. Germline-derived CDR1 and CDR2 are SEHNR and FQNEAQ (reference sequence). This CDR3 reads CASNLEVGLAGENEQYF. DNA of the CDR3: TGTGCCAGCAACTTAGAGGTGGGACTAGCGGGAGAGAACGAGCAGTACTTC. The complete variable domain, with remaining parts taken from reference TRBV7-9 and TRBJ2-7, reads DTGVSQNPRHKITKRGQNVTFRCDPISEHNRLYWYRQTLGQGPEFLTYFQNEAQLEKSRLLSDRFSAERPKGSFSTLEIQRTEQGDSAMYLCASNLEVGLAGENEQYFGPGTRLTVT.

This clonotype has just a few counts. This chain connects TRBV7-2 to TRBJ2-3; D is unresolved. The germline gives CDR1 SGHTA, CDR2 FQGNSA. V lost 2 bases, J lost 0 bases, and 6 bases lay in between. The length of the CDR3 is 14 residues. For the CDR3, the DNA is TGTGCCAGCAGCTTATGGTCTAGCACAGATACGCAGTATTTT. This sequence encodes CASSLWSSTDTQYF.

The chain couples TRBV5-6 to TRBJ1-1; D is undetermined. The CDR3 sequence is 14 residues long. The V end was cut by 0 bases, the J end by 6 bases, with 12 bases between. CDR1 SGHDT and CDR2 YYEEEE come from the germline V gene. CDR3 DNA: TGTGCCAGCAGCTTGGGCACCCCGGCGGCTGAAGCTTTCTTT. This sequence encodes CASSLGTPAAEAFF.

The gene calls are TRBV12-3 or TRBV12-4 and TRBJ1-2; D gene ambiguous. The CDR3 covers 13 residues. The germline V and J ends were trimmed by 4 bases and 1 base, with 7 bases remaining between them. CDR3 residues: CASSSSHNYGYTF. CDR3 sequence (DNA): TGTGCCAGCAGTTCCTCCCATAACTATGGCTACACCTTC.

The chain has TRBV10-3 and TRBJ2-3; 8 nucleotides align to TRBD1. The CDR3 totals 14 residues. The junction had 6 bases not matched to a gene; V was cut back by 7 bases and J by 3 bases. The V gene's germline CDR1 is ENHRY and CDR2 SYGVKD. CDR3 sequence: CAITPGQVTDTQYF. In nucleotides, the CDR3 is TGTGCCATCACCCCGGGACAGGTAACAGATACGCAGTATTTT.